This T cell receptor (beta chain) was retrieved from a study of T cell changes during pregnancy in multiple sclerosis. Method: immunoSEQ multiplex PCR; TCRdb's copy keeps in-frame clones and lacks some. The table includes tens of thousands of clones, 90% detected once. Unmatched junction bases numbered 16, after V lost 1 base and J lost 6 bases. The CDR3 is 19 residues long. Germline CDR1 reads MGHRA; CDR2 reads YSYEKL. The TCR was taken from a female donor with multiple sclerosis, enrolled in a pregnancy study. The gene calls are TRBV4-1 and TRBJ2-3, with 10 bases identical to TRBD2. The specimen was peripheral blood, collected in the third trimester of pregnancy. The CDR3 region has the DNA TGCGCCAGCAGCCAAGGAAGGCTAGCGGGGGCCCCCGATCAGGATACGCAGTATTTT. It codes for CASSQGRLAGAPDQDTQYF.